This TCR beta chain was recorded in a study of blood T cell repertoires in COVID-19. In the original processing: Reference gene primer amplification yielded estimated nucleated cell counts. Sequencing used immunoSEQ multiplex PCR; TCRdb keeps in-frame clones, though not all of them. Clone size and the V and J calls come from that table; the DNA yielded D and trimming. The sample consists of about 49,000 clones, approximately 86% of them appearing once. V shed 6 bases and J 2 bases; nucleotides not matched to a gene: 14. The CDR3 has 17 residues. The chain couples TRBV5-3 to TRBJ2-1, with 7 bases matching TRBD2. TRBV5-3 belongs to the ORF category, with a function that is uncertain. The sequence was obtained from a middle-aged man with active COVID-19. The sample taken for sequencing was peripheral blood. The CDR3 sequence: CARTSLAVLGPYNEQFF. In DNA, the CDR3 is TGTGCCAGAACCTCCCTAGCGGTTCTAGGGCCCTACAATGAGCAGTTCTTC.